The sample holds one count of the clone carrying this TCR beta chain. Sequenced by immunoSEQ multiplex PCR; TCRdb stores in-frame clones only, minus some. The sample yields about 210,000 clones, around nine tenths seen once. The entry originates in a study of blood T cell repertoires in COVID-19. About the study: Sites in the United States, Italy and Spain provided acute and convalescent COVID-19 samples. In each case, the material was cDNA or gDNA derived from T cells, B-cell-depleted T cells, or PBMCs.

CDR1 SGHAT and CDR2 FQNNGV come from the germline V gene. J was trimmed by 4 bases and V by 4 bases; bases with no gene match: 4. The CDR3 is made up of 15 amino acids. Specimen: peripheral blood. The chain recombines TRBV11-2 with TRBJ1-2; 12 bases match TRBD1. The TCR sequence derives from a man aged 18 to 29 with active or convalescent COVID-19. CDR3 sequence: CASSSGTGGVYGYTF. CDR3 DNA sequence: TGTGCCAGCAGCTCCGGGACAGGGGGCGTCTATGGCTACACCTTC.